What follows are 7 T cell receptor beta chains derived from one specimen sequenced in a study of T cells in Graves' hyperthyroidism and ophthalmopathy. TCR beta CDR3 sequences were amplified from RNA transcripts. With the HTBI primer set, the TCR CDR3 went through a first round of RT-PCR. TCRdb independently ran MiXCR on the multiplex PCR reads; one entry per CDR3 protein. The table shows 530,000 or so distinct CDR3 sequences, with 46% occurring only once. Sequencing was done on a sample of peripheral blood or thyroid tissue (not recorded which). Receptor source: a woman between 18 and 29 years old with Graves' hyperthyroidism.

The chain combines TRBV4-2 with TRBJ1-1; 9 bases are a match to TRBD2. The J call may be wrong; the DNA end is better matched by TRBJ2-1. CDR1 is LGHNA and CDR2 is YNFKEQ in the germline V gene. This CDR3 contains 15 residues. This CDR3 reads CASRPEGGRDDEQFF. The CDR3 DNA follows: TGTGCCAGCAGGCCAGAGGGCGGGAGGGATGATGAGCAGTTCTTC.

This clonotype occurred once. The CDR3 DNA follows: TGTGCCACCCCGTTGGCGGGAGGGGAGACCCAGTACTTC. Protein sequence: CATPLAGGETQYF. The genes are TRBV2 and TRBJ2-5; 9 bases line up with TRBD2. Looked up from germline, CDR1 is SNHLY and CDR2 is FYNNEI. Germline trimming cut 10 bases from V and 5 bases from J; bases unmatched to any gene: 8. The CDR3 is 13 residues long.

This clonotype was picked up many times. The chain has TRBV20-1 and TRBJ1-5; possibly TRBD1 for D (5 bases). CDR3 length: 14 amino acids. Germline-derived CDR1 and CDR2 are DFQATT and SNEGSKA (reference sequence). V shed 0 bases and J shed 5 bases, with 11 bases lying between them. CDR3 nucleotides: TGCAGTGCTAGAGAGTCGGGGGGGGATCAGCCCCAGCATTTT. Encoded protein: CSARESGGDQPQHF.

Many counts were recorded for this clonotype. The CDR3 reads CASSFGRGFQETQYF. The CDR3 region has the DNA TGTGCCAGCAGCTTTGGGCGGGGATTTCAAGAGACCCAGTACTTC. This chain joins TRBV5-6 and TRBJ2-5; tentative D call: TRBD2 (6 bases). The CDR3 spans 15 residues. The V end was cut by 2 bases, the J end by 2 bases, with 13 bases between. Germline CDR1 reads SGHDT; CDR2 reads YYEEEE.

This clonotype was detected only a few times. V is TRBV30 and J is TRBJ2-2; 7 bases are a match to TRBD1. This CDR3 is built from 14 residues. V lost 3 bases to trimming and J lost 5 bases; unmatched junction nucleotides: 6. Germline values: CDR1 GTSNPN, CDR2 SVGIG (reference sequence). The CDR3 reads CAWRTGQITGELFF. The CDR3 coding sequence is TGTGCCTGGAGGACGGGACAGATTACCGGGGAGCTGTTTTTT. The full variable domain, with the rest looked up from reference TRBV30 and TRBJ2-2, is SQTIHQWPATLVQPVGSPLSLECTVEGTSNPNLYWYRQAAGRGLQLLFYSVGIGQISSEVPQNLSASRPQDRQFILSSKKLLLSDSGFYLCAWRTGQITGELFFGEGSRLTVL.

This clonotype was counted between two and nine times. Without the conserved terminal phenylalanine or tryptophan, this CDR3 likely stems from a read error. The limits of the CDR3 on the DNA are not certain, so only TCRdb's listed CDR3 is given. This rearrangement joins TRBV2 to TRBJ2-5; the table gives TRBD1 as D, unverified against the DNA. Germline V gives CDR1 SNHLY, CDR2 FYNNEI. The CDR3 totals 15 residues, both ends included. CDR3 in amino acids: CASSEVGRQGYTFGS.

The V and J genes are TRBV29-1 and TRBJ1-1; no definite D call. The CDR3 is made up of 14 amino acids. V lost 2 bases and J lost 7, with 17 bases in between. CDR1 SQVTM and CDR2 ANQGSEA come from the germline V gene. CDR3 in amino acids: CSVETGGPYNEAFF. The CDR3 coding sequence is TGCAGCGTTGAAACGGGAGGGCCTTACAATGAAGCTTTCTTT. The variable domain in full, completed from reference TRBV29-1 and TRBJ1-1, reads SAVISQKPSRDICQRGTSLTIQCQVDSQVTMMFWYRQQPGQSLTLIATANQGSEATYESGFVIDKFPISRPNLTFSTLTVSNMSPEDSSIYLCSVETGGPYNEAFFGQGTRLTVV.